This note documents a single T cell receptor (beta chain) sequence. This sample was taken from a study of blood T cell repertoires in COVID-19. Methods used by the authors: Cell counts per sample came from amplifying reference gene primers. This table comes from immunoSEQ multiplex PCR, and its TCRdb copy is limited to in-frame clones, with some not included. V, J and clone size are those of that table, while D and trimming were read from the DNA. The sample shows approximately 240,000 clones, about four fifths of them seen only once. The germline CDR1 and CDR2 sequences are KGHDR and SFDVKD. This CDR3 has 13 residues. Between the trimmed V and J ends, which lost 1 base and 5 bases, there was a span of 7 bases.

The sequence derives from a woman in her twenties or thirties who had recovered from COVID-19. The chain employs TRBV24-1 and TRBJ1-1; TRBD1 is a possible D gene (6 bases). The sample consisted of peripheral blood. This CDR3 reads CATSDFGTTEAFF. Written as DNA, the CDR3 is TGTGCCACCAGTGATTTCGGGACAACTGAAGCTTTCTTT.